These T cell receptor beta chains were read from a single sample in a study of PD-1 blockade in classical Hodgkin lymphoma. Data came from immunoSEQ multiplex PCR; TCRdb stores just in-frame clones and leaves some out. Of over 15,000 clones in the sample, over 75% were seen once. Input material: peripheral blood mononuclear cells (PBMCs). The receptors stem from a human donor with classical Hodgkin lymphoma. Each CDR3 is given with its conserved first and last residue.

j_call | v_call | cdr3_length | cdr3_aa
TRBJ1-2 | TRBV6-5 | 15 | CASRDDREGRAGYTF
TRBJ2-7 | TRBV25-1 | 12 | CASRGGTYEQYF
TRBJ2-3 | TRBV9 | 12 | CASSLWEDTQYF
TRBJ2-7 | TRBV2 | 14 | CASRAGSRRDEQYF
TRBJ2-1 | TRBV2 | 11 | CASSAFNEQFF
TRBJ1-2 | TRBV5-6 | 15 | CASRPLAGGANGYTF
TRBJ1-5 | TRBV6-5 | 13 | CASSYTEDQPQHF
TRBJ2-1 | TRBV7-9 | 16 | CASSNAGTSVVDEQFF
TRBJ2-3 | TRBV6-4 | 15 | CASSDSRGGTDTQYF
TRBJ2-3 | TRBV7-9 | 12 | CASSLRPDTQYF
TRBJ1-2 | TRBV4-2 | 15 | CASSQEEGASYGYTF
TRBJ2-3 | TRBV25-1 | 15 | CASSGGGRATDTQYF
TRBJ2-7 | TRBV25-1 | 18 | CASSERGGFGGRSYEQYF
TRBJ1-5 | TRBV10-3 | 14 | CAISRWDSNQPQHF
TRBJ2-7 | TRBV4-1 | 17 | CASSQDLYGGGTYEQYF
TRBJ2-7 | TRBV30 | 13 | CAWTPGPAMEQYF
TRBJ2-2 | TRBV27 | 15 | CASSLSVAVSGELFF
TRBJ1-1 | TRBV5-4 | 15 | CASSLVSRSNTEAFF
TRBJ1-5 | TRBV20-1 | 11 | CSAREKGAQHF
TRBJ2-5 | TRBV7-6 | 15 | CASVDRDLPQETQYF
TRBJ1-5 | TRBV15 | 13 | CATSRDIVQPQHF
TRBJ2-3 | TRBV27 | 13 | CASSSPPGDTQYF
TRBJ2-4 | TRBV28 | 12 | CASSLWGNIQYF
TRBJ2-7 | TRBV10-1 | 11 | CASSAGREQYF
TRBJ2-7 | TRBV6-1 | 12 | CASSSQAYEQYF
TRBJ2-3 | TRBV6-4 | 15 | CASSDSSGSADTQYF
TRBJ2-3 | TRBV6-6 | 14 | CASSYSEQTDTQYF
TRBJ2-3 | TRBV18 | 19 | CASSPPGLAGGHSTDTQYF
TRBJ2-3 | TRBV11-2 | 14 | CASSLGLGTDTQYF